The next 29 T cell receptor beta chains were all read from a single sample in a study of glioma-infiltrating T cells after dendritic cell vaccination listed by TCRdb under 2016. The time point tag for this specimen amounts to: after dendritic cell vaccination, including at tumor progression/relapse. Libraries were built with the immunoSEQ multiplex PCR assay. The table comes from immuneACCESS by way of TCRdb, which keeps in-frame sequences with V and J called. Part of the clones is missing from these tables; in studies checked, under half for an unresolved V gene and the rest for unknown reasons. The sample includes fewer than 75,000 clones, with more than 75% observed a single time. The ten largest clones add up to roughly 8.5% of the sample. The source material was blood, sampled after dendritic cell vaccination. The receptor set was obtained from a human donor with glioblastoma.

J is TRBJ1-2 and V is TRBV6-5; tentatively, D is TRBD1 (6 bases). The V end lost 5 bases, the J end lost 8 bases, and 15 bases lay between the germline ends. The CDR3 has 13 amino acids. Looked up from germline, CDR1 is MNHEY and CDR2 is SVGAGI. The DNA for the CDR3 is TGTGCCAGCAGTATGGGGGGGGCGGGAGGCTACACCTTC. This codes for CASSMGGAGGYTF.

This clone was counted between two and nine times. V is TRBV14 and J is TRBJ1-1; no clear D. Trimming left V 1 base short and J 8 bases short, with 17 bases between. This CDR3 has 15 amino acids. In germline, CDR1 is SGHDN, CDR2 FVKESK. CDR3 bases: TGTGCCAGCAGCCAAGCTACGGCTCTCCTAGAGGAAGCTTTCTTT. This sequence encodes CASSQATALLEEAFF.

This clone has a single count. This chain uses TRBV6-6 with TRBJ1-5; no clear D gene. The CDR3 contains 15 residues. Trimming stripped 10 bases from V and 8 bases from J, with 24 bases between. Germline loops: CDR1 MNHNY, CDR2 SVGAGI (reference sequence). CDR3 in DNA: TGTGCCACTTCAGGAGGGTTATCCCACGGTGAGCCCCAGCATTTT. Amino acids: CATSGGLSHGEPQHF.

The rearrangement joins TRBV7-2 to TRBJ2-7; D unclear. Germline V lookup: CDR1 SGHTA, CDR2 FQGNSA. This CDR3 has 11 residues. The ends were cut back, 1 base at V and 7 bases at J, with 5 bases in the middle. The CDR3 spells CASSLVGEQYF. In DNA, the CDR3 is TGTGCCAGCAGCTTAGTCGGGGAGCAGTACTTC. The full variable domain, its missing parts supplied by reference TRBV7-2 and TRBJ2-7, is GAGVSQSPSNKVTEKGKDVELRCDPISGHTALYWYRQSLGQGLEFLIYFQGNSAPDKSGLPSDRFSAERTGGSVSTLTIQRTQQEDSAVYLCASSLVGEQYFGPGTRLTVT.

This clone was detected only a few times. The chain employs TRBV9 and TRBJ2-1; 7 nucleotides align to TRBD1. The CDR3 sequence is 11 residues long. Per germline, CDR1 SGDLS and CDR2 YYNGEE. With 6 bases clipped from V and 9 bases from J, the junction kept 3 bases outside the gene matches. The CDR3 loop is CASIQGSEQFF. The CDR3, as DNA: TGTGCCAGCATACAGGGGAGTGAGCAGTTCTTC.

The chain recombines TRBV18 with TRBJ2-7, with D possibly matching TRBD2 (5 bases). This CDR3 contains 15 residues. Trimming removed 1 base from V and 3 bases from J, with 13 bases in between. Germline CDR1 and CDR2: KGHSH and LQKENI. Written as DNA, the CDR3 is TGTGCCAGCTCACCACAGGTTAGGGAGTACTACGAGCAGTACTTC. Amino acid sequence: CASSPQVREYYEQYF.

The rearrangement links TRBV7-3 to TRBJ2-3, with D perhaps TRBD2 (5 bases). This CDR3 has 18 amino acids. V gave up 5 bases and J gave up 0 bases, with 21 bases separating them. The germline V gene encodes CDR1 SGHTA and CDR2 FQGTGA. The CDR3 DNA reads TGTGCCAGCAGCCCCATCTCAAGGGTGACGGGGAGCACAGATACGCAGTATTTT. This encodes CASSPISRVTGSTDTQYF.

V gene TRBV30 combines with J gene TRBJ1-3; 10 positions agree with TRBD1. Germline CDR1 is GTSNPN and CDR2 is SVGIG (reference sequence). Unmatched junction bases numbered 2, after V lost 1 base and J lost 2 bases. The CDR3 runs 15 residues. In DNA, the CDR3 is TGTGCCTGGAGTGCCGGGACAGGGGCTGGAAACACCATATATTTT. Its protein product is CAWSAGTGAGNTIYF.

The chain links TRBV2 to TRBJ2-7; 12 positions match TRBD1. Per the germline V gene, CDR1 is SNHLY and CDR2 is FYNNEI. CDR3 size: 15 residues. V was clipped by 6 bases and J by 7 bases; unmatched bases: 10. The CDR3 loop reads CASRGGTGGLQEQYF. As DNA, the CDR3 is TGTGCCAGCAGGGGCGGGACAGGGGGCCTCCAGGAGCAGTACTTC.

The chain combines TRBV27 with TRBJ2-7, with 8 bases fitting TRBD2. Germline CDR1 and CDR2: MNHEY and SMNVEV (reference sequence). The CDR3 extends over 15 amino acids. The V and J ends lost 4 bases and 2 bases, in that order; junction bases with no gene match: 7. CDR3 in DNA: TGTGCCAGCAGTTCTCTAGGGACTAGGGCCTACGAGCAGTACTTC. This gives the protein CASSSLGTRAYEQYF.

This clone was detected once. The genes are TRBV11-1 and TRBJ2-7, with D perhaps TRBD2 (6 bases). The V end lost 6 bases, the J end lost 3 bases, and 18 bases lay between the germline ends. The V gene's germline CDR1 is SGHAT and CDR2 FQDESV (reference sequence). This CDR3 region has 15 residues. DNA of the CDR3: TGTGCCAGCAGTTCGCGCCGGGGGTTGGGCTACGAGCAGTACTTC. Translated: CASSSRRGLGYEQYF. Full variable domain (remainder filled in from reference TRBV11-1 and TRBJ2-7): EAEVAQSPRYKITEKSQAVAFWCDPISGHATLYWYRQILGQGPELLVQFQDESVVDDSQLPKDRFSAERLKGVDSTLKIQPAELGDSAMYLCASSSRRGLGYEQYFGPGTRLTVT.

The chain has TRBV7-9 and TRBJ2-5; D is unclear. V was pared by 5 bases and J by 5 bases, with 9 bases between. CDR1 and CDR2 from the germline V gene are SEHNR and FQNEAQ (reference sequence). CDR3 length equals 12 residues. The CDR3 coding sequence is TGTGCCAGCAGCCCAATGGAGGAGACCCAGTACTTC. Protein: CASSPMEETQYF. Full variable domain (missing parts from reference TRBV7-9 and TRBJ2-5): DTGVSQNPRHKITKRGQNVTFRCDPISEHNRLYWYRQTLGQGPEFLTYFQNEAQLEKSRLLSDRFSAERPKGSFSTLEIQRTEQGDSAMYLCASSPMEETQYFGPGTRLLVL.

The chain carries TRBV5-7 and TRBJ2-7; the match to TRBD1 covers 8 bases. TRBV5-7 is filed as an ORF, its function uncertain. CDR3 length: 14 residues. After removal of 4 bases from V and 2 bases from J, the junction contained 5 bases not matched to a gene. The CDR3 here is CASSTGQETYEQYF. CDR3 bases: TGTGCCAGCAGCACGGGACAGGAGACCTACGAGCAGTACTTC.

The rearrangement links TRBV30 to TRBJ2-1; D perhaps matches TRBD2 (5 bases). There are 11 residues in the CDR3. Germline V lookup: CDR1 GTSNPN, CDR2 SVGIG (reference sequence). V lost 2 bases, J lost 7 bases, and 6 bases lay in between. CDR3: CAWSRGNEQFF. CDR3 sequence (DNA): TGTGCCTGGAGTCGGGGTAATGAGCAGTTCTTC.

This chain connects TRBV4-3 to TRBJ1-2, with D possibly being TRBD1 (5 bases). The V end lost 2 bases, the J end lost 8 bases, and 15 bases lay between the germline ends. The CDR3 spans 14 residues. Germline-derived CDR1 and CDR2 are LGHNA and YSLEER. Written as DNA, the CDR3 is TGCGCCAGCAGCCAAACCACACGGGCAGGGGGCTACACCTTC. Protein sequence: CASSQTTRAGGYTF.

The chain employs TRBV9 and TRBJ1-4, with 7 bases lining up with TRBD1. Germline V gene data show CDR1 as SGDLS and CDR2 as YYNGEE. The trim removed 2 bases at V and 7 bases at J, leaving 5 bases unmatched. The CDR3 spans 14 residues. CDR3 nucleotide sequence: TGTGCCAGCAGCGTGAGCCAGGGGGGTGAAAAACTGTTTTTT. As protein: CASSVSQGGEKLFF.

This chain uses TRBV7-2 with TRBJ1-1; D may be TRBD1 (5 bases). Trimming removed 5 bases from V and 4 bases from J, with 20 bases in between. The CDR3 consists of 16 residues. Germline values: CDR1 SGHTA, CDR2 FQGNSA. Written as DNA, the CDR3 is TGTGCCAGCAGCCTAGGAGGGTCAGGGACTGGCACTGAAGCTTTCTTT. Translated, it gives CASSLGGSGTGTEAFF.

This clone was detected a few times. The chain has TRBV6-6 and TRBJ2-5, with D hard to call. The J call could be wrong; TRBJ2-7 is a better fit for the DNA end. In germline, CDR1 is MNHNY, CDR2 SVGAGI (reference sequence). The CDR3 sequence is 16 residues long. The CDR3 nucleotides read TGTGCCAGCAGCCCTCGATCCGTGGGCCTTATGGGCGAGCAGTACTTC. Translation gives CASSPRSVGLMGEQYF.

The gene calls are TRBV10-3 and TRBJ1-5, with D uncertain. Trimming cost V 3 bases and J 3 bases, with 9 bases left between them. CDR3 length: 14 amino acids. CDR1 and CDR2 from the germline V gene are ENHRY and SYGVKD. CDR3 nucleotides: TGTGCCATCAGTGATCCGGACTTCAATCAGCCCCAGCATTTT. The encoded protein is CAISDPDFNQPQHF.

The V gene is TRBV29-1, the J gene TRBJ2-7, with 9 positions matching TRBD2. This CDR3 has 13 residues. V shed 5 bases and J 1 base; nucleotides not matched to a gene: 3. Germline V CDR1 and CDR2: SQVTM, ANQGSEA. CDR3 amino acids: CSVSSGISYEQYF. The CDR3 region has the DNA TGCAGCGTTTCTAGCGGGATTTCCTACGAGCAGTACTTC.

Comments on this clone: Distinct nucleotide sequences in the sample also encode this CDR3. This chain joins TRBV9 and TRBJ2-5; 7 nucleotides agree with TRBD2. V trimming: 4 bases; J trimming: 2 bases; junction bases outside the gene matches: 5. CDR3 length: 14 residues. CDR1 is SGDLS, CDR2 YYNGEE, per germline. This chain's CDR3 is CASSTDGGQETQYF. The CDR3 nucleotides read TGTGCCAGCAGCACAGACGGGGGGCAAGAGACCCAGTACTTC.

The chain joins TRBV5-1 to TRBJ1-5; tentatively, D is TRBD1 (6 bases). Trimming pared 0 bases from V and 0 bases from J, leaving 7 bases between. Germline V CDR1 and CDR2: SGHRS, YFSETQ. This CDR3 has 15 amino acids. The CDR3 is CASSLVGASNQPQHF. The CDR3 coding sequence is TGCGCCAGCAGCTTGGTGGGGGCTAGCAATCAGCCCCAGCATTTT. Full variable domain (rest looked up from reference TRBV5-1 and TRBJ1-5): KAGVTQTPRYLIKTRGQQVTLSCSPISGHRSVSWYQQTPGQGLQFLFEYFSETQRNKGNFPGRFSGRQFSNSRSEMNVSTLELGDSALYLCASSLVGASNQPQHFGDGTRLSIL.

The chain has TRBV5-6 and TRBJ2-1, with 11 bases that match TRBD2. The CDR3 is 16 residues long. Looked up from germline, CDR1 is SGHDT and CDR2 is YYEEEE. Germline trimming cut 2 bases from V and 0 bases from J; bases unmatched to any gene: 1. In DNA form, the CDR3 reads TGTGCCAGCAGCTTACTAGCGGGGGTCTCCTACAATGAGCAGTTCTTC. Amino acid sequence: CASSLLAGVSYNEQFF.

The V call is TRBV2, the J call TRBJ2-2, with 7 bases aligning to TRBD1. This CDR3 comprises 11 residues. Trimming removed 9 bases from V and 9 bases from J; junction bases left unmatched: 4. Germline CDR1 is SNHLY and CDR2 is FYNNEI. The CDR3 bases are TGTGCCAGAACAGGGGTCCGGGAGCTGTTTTTT. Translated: CARTGVRELFF.

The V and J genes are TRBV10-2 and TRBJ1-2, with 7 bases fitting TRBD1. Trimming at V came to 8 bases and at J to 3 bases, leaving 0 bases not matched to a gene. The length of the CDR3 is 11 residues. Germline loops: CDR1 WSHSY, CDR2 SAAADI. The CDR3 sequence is CASGQDYGYTF. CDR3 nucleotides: TGCGCCAGCGGACAGGACTATGGCTACACCTTC.

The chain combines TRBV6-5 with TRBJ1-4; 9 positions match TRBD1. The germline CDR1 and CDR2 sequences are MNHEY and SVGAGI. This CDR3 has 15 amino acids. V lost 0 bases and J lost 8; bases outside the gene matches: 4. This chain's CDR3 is CASSYSPGQGEKLFF. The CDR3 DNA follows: TGTGCCAGCAGTTACTCACCGGGACAGGGCGAAAAACTGTTTTTT.

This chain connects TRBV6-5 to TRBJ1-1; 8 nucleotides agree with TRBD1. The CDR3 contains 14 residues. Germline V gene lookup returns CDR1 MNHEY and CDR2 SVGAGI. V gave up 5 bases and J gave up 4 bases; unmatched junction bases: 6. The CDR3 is CASSQSGGPTEAFF. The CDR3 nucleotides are TGTGCCAGCAGTCAGTCAGGGGGCCCCACTGAAGCTTTCTTT.

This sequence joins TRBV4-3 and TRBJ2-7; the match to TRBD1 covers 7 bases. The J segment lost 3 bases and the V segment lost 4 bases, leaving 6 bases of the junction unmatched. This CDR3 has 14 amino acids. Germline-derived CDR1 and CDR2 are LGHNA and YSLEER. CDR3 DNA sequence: TGCGCCAGCAGCCTAGAGACAGGGATCTACGAGCAGTACTTC. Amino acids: CASSLETGIYEQYF.

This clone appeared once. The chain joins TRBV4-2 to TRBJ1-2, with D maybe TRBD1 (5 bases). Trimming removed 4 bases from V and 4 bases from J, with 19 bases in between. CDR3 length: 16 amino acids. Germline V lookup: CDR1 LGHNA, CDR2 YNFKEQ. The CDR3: CASSPLQGWVSYGYTF. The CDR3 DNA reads TGTGCCAGCAGCCCTCTTCAGGGTTGGGTTAGCTATGGCTACACCTTC.